The 7 T cell receptor beta chains presented below share a single source sample, sequenced in a study of cytomegalovirus exposure and HLA in healthy donors. A multiplex PCR was run with 60 Vbeta primers and 13 Jbeta primers. The repertoire was sequenced with immunoSEQ multiplex PCR; TCRdb's copy has only in-frame clones and lacks some. The sample records more than 95,000 clones, over 8% being singletons. The sequenced sample consisted of PBMCs. These receptors all stem from a man aged 25-45 years in good health and CMV-seronegative.

This clone was seen more than once but under ten times. CDR3: CASSLTSGSSGQTQYF. The CDR3 DNA follows: TGTGCCAGCAGTTTAACTAGCGGATCTTCTGGGCAGACCCAGTACTTC. J is TRBJ2-5 and V is TRBV27; 8 bases fit TRBD2. Looked up from germline, CDR1 is MNHEY and CDR2 is SMNVEV (reference sequence). The CDR3 is 16 amino acids. The junction had 11 bases not matched to a gene; V was cut back by 2 bases and J by 6 bases.

The chain employs TRBV6-5 and TRBJ2-5; D gene ambiguous. With the DNA end fitting TRBJ2-7 better, the J assignment may be wrong. CDR1 MNHEY and CDR2 SVGAGI come from the germline V gene. There are 13 residues in the CDR3. The DNA for the CDR3 is TGTGCCAGCAGTTACGGCAGAAACTACGAGCAGTACTTC. Protein product: CASSYGRNYEQYF.

The CDR3 loop reads CASSQDRSAGAYGYTF. CDR3 nucleotides: TGCGCCAGCAGCCAAGATCGGTCGGCAGGGGCCTATGGCTACACCTTC. This chain links TRBV4-1 with TRBJ1-2; D is perhaps TRBD1 (6 bases). CDR1 is MGHRA, CDR2 YSYEKL, per germline. V was shortened by 0 bases and J by 4 bases, with 15 bases between the two germline ends. The CDR3 totals 16 residues.

V and J are TRBV7-6 and TRBJ2-7; 11 bases align to TRBD1. With 6 bases clipped from V and 7 bases from J, the junction kept 8 bases outside the gene matches. The germline V gene encodes CDR1 SGHVS and CDR2 FNYEAQ. The CDR3 length is 14 residues. The CDR3 region is CASSHGQGAGEQYF. The CDR3 DNA reads TGTGCCAGCAGTCACGGACAGGGGGCAGGAGAGCAGTACTTC.

This clone has just a few counts. V usage is TRBV7-3 and J usage is TRBJ2-5; 11 bases are shared with TRBD1. J lost 5 bases, V lost 5 bases, and 16 bases had no gene match. The CDR3 spans 18 residues. Germline V lookup: CDR1 SGHTA, CDR2 FQGTGA. As DNA, the CDR3 is TGTGCCAGCAGCCCCAACTACGGAAGGACAGGGGGCCGGGAGACCCAGTACTTC. Protein: CASSPNYGRTGGRETQYF.

The CDR3 DNA is TGTGCCAGCAGTTACTCCAGGTGGGGCAGGGGAGACGAGCAGTACTTC. This encodes CASSYSRWGRGDEQYF. The chain has TRBV6-5 and TRBJ2-5, with D possibly being TRBD1 (6 bases). Judging by the DNA end, TRBJ2-7 fits better; the J call may be wrong. The CDR3 covers 16 residues. CDR1 and CDR2 from the germline V gene are MNHEY and SVGAGI.

The genes are TRBV9 and TRBJ2-1; 8 positions agree with TRBD2. CDR1 is SGDLS, CDR2 YYNGEE, per germline. The CDR3 consists of 17 residues. V lost 0 bases and J lost 1; bases outside the gene matches: 6. The CDR3 DNA reads as TGTGCCAGCAGCGTAGCTTCCCGGGGGGGATCCTACAATGAGCAGTTCTTC. Protein product: CASSVASRGGSYNEQFF.